Included here is one T cell receptor beta chain sequence, with context. This entry is derived from a study of control samples from healthy donors and cancer patients. Libraries were prepared by immunoSEQ multiplex PCR; TCRdb keeps only in-frame clonotypes and omits some of them. The repertoire holds around 140,000 clones, about 91% seen once, with approximately 2.9% in the top ten. This CDR3 is 15 amino acids long. Germline values: CDR1 MNHEY, CDR2 SVGAGI. The V gene end was trimmed by 7 bases and the J gene end by 0 bases; junction bases not matched to a gene: 6. This TCR derives from a man in his thirties or forties in good health. J is TRBJ1-1 and V is TRBV6-5, with 9 bases identical to TRBD1. The sequenced sample consisted of blood. The CDR3 loop reads CASKSDRGMNTEAFF. CDR3 nucleotides: TGTGCCAGCAAATCGGACAGGGGAATGAACACTGAAGCTTTCTTT.